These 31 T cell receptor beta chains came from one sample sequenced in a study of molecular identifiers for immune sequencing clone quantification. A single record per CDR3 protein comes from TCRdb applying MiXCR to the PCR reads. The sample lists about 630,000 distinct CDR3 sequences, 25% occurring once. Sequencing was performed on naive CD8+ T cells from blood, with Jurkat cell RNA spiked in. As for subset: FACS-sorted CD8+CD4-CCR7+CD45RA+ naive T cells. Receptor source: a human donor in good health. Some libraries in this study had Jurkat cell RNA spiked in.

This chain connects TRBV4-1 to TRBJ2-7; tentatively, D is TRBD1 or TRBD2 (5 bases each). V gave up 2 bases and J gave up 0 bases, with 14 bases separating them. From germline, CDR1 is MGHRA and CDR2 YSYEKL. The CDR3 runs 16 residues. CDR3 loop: CASSQKSGPSSYEQYF. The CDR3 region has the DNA TGCGCCAGCAGCCAAAAATCGGGACCCAGCTCCTACGAGCAGTACTTC.

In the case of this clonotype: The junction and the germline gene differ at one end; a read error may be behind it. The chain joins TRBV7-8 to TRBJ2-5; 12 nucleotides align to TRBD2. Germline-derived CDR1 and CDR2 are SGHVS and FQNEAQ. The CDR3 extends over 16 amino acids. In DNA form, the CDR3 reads TGTGCCGGCAGCCTAGAGCTAGCGGGAGGGCTAGGGACCCGGTACTTC. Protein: CAGSLELAGGLGTRYF. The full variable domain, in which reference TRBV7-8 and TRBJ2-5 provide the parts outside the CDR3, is GAGVSQSPRYKVAKRGQDVALRCDPISGHVSLFWYQQALGQGPEFLTYFQNEAQLDKSGLPSDRFFAERPEGSVSTLKIQRTQQEDSAVYLCAGSLELAGGLGTRYFGPGTRLLVL.

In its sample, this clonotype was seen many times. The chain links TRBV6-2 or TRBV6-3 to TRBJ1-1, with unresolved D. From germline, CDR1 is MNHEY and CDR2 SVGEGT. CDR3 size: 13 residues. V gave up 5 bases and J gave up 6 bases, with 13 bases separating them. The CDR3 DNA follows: TGTGCCAGCAGTACTTTTGGATTGGCTGAAGCTTTCTTT. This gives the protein CASSTFGLAEAFF.

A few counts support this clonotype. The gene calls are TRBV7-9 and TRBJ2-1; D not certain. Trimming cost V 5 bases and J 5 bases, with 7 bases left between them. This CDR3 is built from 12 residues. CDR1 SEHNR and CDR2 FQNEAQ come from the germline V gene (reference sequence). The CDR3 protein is CASSRLNNEQFF. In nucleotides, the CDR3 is TGTGCCAGCAGCCGACTGAACAATGAGCAGTTCTTC.

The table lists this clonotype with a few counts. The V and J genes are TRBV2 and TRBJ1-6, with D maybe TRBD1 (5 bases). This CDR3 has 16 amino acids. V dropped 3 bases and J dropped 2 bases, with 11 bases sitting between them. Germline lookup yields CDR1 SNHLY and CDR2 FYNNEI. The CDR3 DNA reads TGTGCCAGCAGTGAGAGGGAAGGGGCCTATAATTCACCCCTCCACTTT. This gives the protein CASSEREGAYNSPLHF.

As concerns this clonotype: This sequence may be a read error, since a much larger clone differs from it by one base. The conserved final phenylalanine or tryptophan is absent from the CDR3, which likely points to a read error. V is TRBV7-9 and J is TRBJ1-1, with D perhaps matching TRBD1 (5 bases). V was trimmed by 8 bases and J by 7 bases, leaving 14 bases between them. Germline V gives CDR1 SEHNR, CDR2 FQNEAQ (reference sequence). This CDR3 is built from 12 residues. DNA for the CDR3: TGTGCCAGCGGGGCAGGCCGGCTTGAAGCTTTCCTT. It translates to CASGAGRLEAFL.

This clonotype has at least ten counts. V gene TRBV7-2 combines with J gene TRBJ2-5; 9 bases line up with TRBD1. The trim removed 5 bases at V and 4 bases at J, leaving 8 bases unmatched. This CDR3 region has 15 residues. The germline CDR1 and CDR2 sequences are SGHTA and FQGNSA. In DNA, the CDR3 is TGTGCCAGCAGCCCAAACAGGGGGCTGATAGAGACCCAGTACTTC. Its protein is CASSPNRGLIETQYF.

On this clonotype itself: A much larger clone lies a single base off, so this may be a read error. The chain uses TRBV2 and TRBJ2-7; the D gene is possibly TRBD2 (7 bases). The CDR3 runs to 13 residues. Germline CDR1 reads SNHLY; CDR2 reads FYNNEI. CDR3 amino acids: CASSESGDYERYF. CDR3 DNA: TGTGCCAGCAGTGAGTCAGGGGACTACGAGCGGTACTTC. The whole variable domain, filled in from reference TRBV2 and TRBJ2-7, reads EPEVTQTPSHQVTQMGQEVILRCVPISNHLYFYWYRQILGQKVEFLVSFYNNEISEKSEIFDDQFSVERPDGSNFTLKIRSTKLEDSAMYFCASSESGDYERYFGPGTRLTVT.

The CDR3 bases are TGTGCCAGCAACAACGGGGCTCTTAATGAGCAGTTCTTC. This gives the protein CASNNGALNEQFF. The chain couples TRBV7-9 to TRBJ2-1, with D tentatively TRBD1 or TRBD2 (5 bases each). Germline-derived CDR1 and CDR2 are SEHNR and FQNEAQ (reference sequence). V gave up 7 bases and J gave up 7 bases, with 14 bases separating them. This CDR3 spans 13 amino acids.

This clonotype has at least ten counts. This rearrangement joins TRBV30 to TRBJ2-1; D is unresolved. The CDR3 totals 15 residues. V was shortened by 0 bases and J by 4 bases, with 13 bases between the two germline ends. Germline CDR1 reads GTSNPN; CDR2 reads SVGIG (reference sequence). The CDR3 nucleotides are TGTGCCTGGAGTGTAGGTCGCTCGTTTTACAATGAGCAGTTCTTC. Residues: CAWSVGRSFYNEQFF. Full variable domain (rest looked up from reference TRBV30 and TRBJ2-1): SQTIHQWPATLVQPVGSPLSLECTVEGTSNPNLYWYRQAAGRGLQLLFYSVGIGQISSEVPQNLSASRPQDRQFILSSKKLLLSDSGFYLCAWSVGRSFYNEQFFGPGTRLTVL.

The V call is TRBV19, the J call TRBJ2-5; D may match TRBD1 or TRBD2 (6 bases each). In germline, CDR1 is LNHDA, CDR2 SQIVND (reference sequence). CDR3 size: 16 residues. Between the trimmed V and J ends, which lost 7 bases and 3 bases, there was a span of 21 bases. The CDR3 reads CASKPNRGLEEETQYF. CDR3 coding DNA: TGTGCCAGTAAGCCTAATCGGGGGCTAGAGGAAGAGACCCAGTACTTC.

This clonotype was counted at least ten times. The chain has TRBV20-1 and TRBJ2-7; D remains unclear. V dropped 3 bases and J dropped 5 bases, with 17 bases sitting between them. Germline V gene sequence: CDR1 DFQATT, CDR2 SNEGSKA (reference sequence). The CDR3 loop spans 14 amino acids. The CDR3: CSASRRSPSHEQYF. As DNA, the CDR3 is TGCAGTGCTAGTAGGCGTAGTCCTTCCCACGAGCAGTACTTC.

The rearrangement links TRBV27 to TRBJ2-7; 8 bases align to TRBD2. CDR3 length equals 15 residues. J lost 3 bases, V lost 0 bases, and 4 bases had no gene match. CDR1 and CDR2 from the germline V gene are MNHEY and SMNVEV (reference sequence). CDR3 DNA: TGTGCCAGCAGTTTATCCCCCGGGGGGGACTACGAGCAGTACTTC. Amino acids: CASSLSPGGDYEQYF.

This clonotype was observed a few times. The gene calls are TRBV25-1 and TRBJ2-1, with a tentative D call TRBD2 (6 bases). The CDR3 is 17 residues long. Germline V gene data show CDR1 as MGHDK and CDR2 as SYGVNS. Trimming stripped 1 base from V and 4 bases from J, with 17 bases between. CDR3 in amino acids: CASSELGGGIGYNEQFF. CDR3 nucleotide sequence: TGTGCCAGCAGTGAATTGGGTGGAGGGATTGGGTACAATGAGCAGTTCTTC.

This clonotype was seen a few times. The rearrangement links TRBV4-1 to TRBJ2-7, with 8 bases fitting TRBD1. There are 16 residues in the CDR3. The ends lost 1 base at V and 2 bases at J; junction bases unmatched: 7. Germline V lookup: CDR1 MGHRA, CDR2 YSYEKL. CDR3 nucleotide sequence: TGCGCCAGCAGCCAAGGACCGGGACAGGTTCCCTACGAGCAGTACTTC. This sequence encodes CASSQGPGQVPYEQYF.

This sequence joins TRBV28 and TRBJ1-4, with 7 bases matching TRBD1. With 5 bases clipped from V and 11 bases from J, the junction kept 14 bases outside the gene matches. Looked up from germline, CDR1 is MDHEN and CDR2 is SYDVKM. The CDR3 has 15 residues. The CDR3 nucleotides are TGTGCCAGCAGTCCCACGACAGGGTTAGCGGGGAAACTGTTTTTT. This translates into CASSPTTGLAGKLFF.

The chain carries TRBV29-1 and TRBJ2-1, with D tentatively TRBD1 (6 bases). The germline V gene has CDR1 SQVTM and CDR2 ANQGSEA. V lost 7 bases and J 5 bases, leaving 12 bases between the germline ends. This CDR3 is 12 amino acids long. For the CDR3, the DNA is TGCAGCGGTACAGGGCAGGACAATGAGCAGTTCTTC. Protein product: CSGTGQDNEQFF.

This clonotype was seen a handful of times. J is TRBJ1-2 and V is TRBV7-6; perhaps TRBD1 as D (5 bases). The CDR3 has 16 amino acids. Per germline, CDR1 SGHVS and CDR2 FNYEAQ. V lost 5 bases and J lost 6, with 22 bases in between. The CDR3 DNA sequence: TGTGCCAGCAGCCTCCTATCGGTCAGGGATATCGATGGCTACACCTTC. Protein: CASSLLSVRDIDGYTF.

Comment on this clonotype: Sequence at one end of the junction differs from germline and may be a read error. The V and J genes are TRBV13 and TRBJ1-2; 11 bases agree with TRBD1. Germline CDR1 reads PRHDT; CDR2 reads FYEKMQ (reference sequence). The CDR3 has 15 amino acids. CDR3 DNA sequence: TGTGCCAGCAGCCCCGGACAGGGGGCTGGCTATGGCTCCACCTTC. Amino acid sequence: CASSPGQGAGYGSTF.

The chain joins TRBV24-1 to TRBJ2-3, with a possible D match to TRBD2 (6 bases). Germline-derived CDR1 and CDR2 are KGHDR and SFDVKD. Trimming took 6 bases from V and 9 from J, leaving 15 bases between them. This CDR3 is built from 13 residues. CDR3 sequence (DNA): TGTGCCACCAGTCCGGGACTTACAAGCACGCAGTATTTT. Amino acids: CATSPGLTSTQYF.

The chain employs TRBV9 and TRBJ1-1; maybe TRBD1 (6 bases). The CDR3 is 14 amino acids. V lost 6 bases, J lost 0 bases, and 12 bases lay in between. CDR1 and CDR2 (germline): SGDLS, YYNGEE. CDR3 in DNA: TGTGCCAGCAACAGAGGACAGATGAACACTGAAGCTTTCTTT. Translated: CASNRGQMNTEAFF. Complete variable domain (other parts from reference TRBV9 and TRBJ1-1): DSGVTQTPKHLITATGQRVTLRCSPRSGDLSVYWYQQSLDQGLQFLIQYYNGEERAKGNILERFSAQQFPDLHSELNLSSLELGDSALYFCASNRGQMNTEAFFGQGTRLTVV.

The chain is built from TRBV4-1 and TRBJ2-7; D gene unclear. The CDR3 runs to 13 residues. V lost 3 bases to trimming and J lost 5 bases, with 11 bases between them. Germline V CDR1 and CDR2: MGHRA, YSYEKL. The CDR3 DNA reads TGCGCCAGCAGCCATTTCAGTGAGGACGAGCAGTACTTC. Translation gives CASSHFSEDEQYF.

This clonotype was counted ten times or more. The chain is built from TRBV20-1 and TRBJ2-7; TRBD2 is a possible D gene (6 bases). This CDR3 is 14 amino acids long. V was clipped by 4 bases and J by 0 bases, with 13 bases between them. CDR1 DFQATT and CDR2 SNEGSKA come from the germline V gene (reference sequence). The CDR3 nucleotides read TGCAGTGCTACCCCCCGGGACTTCTCCTACGAGCAGTACTTC. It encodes CSATPRDFSYEQYF.

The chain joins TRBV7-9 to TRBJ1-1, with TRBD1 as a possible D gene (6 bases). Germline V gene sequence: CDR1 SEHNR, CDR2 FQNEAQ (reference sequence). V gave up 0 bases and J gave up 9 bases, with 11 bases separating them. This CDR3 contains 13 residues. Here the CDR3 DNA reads TGTGCCAGCAGCTTAGCGCAGGGGACTAAAGCTTTCTTT. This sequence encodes CASSLAQGTKAFF.

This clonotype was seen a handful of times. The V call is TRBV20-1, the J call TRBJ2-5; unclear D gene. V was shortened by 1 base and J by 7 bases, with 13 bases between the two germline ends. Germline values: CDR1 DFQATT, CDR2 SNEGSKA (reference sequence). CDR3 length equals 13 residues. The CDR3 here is CSARGLVKRTQYF. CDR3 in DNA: TGCAGTGCTAGAGGGTTAGTCAAGAGGACCCAGTACTTC.

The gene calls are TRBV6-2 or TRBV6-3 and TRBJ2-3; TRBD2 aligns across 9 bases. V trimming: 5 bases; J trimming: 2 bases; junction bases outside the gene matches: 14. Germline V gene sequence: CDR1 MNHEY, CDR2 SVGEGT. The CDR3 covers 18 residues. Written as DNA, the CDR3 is TGTGCCAGCAGTCAAATAAAGACCGGGACTAGCATCACAGATACGCAGTATTTT. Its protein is CASSQIKTGTSITDTQYF.

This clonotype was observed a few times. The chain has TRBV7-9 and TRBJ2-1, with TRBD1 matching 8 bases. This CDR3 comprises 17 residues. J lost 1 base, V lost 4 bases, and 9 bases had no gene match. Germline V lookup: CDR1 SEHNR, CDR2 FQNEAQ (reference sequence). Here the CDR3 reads CASSYSRRTGSYNEQFF. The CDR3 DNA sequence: TGTGCCAGCAGCTATTCGCGGCGGACAGGGTCCTACAATGAGCAGTTCTTC.

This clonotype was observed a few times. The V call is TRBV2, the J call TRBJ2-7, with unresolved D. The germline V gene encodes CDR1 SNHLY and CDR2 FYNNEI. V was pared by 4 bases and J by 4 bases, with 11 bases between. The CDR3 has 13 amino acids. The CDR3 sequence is CASSVHSAYEQYF. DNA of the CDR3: TGTGCCAGCAGTGTGCACAGTGCATACGAGCAGTACTTC.

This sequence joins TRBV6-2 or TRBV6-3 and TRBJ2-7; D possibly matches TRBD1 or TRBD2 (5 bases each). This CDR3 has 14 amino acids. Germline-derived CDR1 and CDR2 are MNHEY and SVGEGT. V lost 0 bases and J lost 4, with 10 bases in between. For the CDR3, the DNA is TGTGCCAGCAGTTACTCGCCATGGGGGTACGAGCAGTACTTC. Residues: CASSYSPWGYEQYF.

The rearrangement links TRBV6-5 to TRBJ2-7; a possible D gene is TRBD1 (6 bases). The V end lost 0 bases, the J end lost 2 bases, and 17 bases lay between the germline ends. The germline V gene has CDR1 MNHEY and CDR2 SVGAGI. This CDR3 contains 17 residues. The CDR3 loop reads CASSYSQDSFFPYEQYF. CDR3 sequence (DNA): TGTGCCAGCAGTTACTCACAGGACAGCTTTTTCCCCTACGAGCAGTACTTC.

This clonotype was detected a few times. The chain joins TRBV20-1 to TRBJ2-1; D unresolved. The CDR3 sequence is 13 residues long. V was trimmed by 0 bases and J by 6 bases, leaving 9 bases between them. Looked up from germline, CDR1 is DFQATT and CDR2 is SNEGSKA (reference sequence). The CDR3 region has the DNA TGCAGTGCTAGAGATGGGGTGGGCAATGAGCAGTTCTTC. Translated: CSARDGVGNEQFF.